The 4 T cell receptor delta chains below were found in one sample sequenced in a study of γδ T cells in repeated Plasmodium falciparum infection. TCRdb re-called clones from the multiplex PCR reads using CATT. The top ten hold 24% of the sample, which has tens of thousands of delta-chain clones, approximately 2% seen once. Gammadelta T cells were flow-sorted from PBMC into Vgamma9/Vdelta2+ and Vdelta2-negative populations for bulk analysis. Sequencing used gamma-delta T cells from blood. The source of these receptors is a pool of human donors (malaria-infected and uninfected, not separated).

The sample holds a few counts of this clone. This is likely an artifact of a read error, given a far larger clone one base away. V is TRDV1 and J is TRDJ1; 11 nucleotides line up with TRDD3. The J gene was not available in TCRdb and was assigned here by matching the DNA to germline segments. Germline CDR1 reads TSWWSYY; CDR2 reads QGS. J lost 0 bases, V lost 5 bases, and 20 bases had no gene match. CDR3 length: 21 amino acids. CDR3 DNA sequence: TGTGCTCTTGGGAAACCCTCTTCCAGACGCTGGGGGATACAAAACACCGATAAACTCATCTTT. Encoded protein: CALGKPSSRRWGIQNTDKLIF.

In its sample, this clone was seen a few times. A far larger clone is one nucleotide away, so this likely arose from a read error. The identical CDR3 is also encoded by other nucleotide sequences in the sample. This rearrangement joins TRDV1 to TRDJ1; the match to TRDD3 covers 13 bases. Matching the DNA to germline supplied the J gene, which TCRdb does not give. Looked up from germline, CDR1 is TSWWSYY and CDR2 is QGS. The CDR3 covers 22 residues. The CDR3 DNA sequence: TGTGCTCTTGGAGAACCCCCGGGATTCATACTGGGGGATACGGTTCGTACCGATAAACTCATCTTT. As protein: CALGEPPGFILGDTVRTDKLIF.

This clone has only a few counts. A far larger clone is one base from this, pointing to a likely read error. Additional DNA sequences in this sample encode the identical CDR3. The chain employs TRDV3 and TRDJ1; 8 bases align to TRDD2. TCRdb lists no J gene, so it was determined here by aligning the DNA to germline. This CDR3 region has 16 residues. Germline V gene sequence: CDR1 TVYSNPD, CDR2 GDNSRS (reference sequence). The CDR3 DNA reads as TGTGCCTTTGGCCCCCTTCCTAAGGGGTCCACCGACAAACTCATCTTT. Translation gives CAFGPLPKGSTDKLIF.

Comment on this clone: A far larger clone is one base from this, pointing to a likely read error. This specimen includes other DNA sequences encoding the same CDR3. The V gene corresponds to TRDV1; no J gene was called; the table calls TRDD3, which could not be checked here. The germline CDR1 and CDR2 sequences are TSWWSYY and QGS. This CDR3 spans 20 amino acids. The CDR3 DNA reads TGTGCTCTTGGGGAACGTCTCTCCTACGGGGGATACGCTTTCACCGATAAGCTCATCTTT. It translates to CALGERLSYGGYAFTDKLIF.